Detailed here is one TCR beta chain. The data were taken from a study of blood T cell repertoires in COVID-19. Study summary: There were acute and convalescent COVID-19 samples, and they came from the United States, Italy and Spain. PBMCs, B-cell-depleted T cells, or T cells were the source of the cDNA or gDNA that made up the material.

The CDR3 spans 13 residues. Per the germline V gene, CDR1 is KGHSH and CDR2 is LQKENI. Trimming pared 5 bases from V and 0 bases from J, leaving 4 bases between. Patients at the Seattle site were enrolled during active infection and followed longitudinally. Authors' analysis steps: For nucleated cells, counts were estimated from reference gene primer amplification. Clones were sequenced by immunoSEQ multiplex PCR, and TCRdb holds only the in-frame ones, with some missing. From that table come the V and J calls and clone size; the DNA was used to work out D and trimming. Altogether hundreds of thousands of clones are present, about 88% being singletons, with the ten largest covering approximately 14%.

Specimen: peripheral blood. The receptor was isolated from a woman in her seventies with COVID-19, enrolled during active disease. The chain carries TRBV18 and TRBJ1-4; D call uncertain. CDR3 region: CASSGATNEKLFF. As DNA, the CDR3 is TGTGCCAGCTCAGGAGCAACTAATGAAAAACTGTTTTTT.